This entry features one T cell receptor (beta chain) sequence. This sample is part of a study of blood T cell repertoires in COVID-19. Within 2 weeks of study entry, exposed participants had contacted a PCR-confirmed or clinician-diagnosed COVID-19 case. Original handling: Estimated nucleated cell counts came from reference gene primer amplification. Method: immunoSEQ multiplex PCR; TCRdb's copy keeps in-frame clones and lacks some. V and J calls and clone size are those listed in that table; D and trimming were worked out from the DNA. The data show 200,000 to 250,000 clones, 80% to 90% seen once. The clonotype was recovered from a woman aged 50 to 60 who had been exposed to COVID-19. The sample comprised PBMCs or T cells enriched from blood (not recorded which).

The CDR3 protein is CASSLGVPTSGNTIYF. Written as DNA, the CDR3 is TGCGCCAGCAGCTTGGGAGTCCCCACGTCTGGAAACACCATATATTTT. The chain employs TRBV5-1 and TRBJ1-3; no firm D call. The CDR3 spans 16 residues. The germline gives CDR1 SGHRS, CDR2 YFSETQ. V lost 0 bases to trimming and J lost 1 base, with 11 bases between them.